This T cell receptor beta chain was obtained from a study of T-cell memory formation after mild COVID-19. Study-level background: Each donor largely had its own TCR clusters. The study, taken as a whole, reports: CD4+ contracting clones were mainly CM and EM; CD8+ ones, EMRA.

V was clipped by 4 bases and J by 2 bases; unmatched bases: 4. The CDR3 covers 14 residues. The germline V gene encodes CDR1 SGHNT and CDR2 YYREEE (reference sequence). A word on this clonotype: The target antigen is unknown.

Using its own MiXCR run on the 5' RACE reads, TCRdb lists one record per CDR3 protein. The sample lists 92,000 or so distinct CDR3 sequences, roughly 16% occurring once. This chain uses TRBV5-4 with TRBJ2-7; 9 bases are a match to TRBD2. This TCR derives from a young man who had mild COVID-19 (a few samples of this study predate the infection). Cell type and time point are not known. The sequencing sample was made of PBMCs or a T cell subset sorted from them (not recorded which). CDR3 in DNA: TGTGCCAGCAGCGGTGCGGGGGGGGCCTACGAGCAGTACTTC. Translation: CASSGAGGAYEQYF.